One sample yielded the 7 T cell receptor beta chains listed below, sequenced in a study of T cells in Graves' hyperthyroidism and ophthalmopathy. TCR beta CDR3 region amplification was performed from RNA transcripts. HTBI primers were the set used in a first-round RT-PCR of the TCR CDR3. TCRdb re-called the multiplex PCR reads with MiXCR, one entry per CDR3 protein. The sample shows 360,000 or so distinct CDR3 sequences, roughly 20% of them seen only once. Sequenced input: blood. These receptors all come from a middle-aged woman with Graves' ophthalmopathy.

This clonotype was picked up many times. The chain combines TRBV27 with TRBJ1-6; no clear D gene. V lost 6 bases and J lost 5, with 11 bases in between. CDR3 length equals 14 residues. Germline loops: CDR1 MNHEY, CDR2 SMNVEV (reference sequence). The CDR3: CASREAGDNSPLHF. For the CDR3, the DNA is TGTGCCAGCAGAGAGGCAGGAGATAATTCACCCCTCCACTTT.

This clonotype was recorded a few times. This CDR3 fails to terminate in the conserved phenylalanine or tryptophan, so it likely reflects a read error. The rearrangement uses TRBV12-3 or TRBV12-4 and TRBJ2-7; TRBD1 agrees at 7 bases. V trimming: 5 bases; J trimming: 5 bases; junction bases outside the gene matches: 30. The CDR3 extends over 21 amino acids. This CDR3 is CASSVEMGNKGAWTGLNEQYL. The DNA for the CDR3 is TGTGCCAGCAGTGTAGAAATGGGCAATAAAGGAGCCTGGACAGGTCTCAACGAGCAGTACCTC.

The gene calls are TRBV6-1 and TRBJ2-5, with a possible D match to TRBD2 (6 bases). Germline loops: CDR1 MNHNS, CDR2 SASEGT. V was trimmed by 0 bases and J by 1 base, leaving 9 bases between them. This CDR3 is built from 15 residues. Here the CDR3 reads CASSEARRVQETQYF. Written as DNA, the CDR3 is TGTGCCAGCAGTGAAGCTCGGAGGGTCCAAGAGACCCAGTACTTC.

This clonotype was seen repeatedly, ten times or more. The rearrangement uses TRBV15 and TRBJ1-3; D uncertain. Between the trimmed V and J ends, which lost 0 bases and 0 bases, there was a span of 9 bases. Germline-derived CDR1 and CDR2 are LNHNV and YYDKDF (reference sequence). The CDR3 runs 16 residues. CDR3 amino acids: CATSRDEANSGNTIYF. The DNA for the CDR3 is TGTGCCACCAGCAGAGATGAGGCAAACTCTGGAAACACCATATATTTT.

The sample holds many counts of this clonotype. The rearrangement joins TRBV12-5 to TRBJ1-5; maybe TRBD1 (5 bases). This CDR3 spans 13 amino acids. The V gene lost 1 base and the J gene lost 11 bases, with 12 bases spanning the gap. Looked up from germline, CDR1 is LGHNT and CDR2 is FRNRAP. Here the CDR3 reads CASGLGTGGAQHF. For the CDR3, the DNA is TGTGCTAGTGGTTTGGGGACGGGGGGGGCCCAGCATTTT.

CDR3 nucleotides: TGTGCCAGCAGGGGGACAGGGTTGATAACTGAAGCTTTCTTT. Translation: CASRGTGLITEAFF. The rearrangement links TRBV28 to TRBJ1-1; TRBD1 matches 9 bases. Germline lookup yields CDR1 MDHEN and CDR2 SYDVKM. V trimming: 6 bases; J trimming: 5 bases; junction bases outside the gene matches: 7. The CDR3 runs to 14 residues.

The CDR3 DNA reads as TGTGCCACGTTAGACCGTGTGAACACTGAAGCTTTCTTT. This translates into CATLDRVNTEAFF. The J gene is TRBJ1-1, the V gene TRBV6-5; unclear D gene. In germline, CDR1 is MNHEY, CDR2 SVGAGI. This CDR3 spans 13 amino acids. Trimming removed 10 bases from V and 0 bases from J, with 12 bases in between.